The 16 T cell receptor beta chains in this list originate from one sample, sequenced in a study of identical twins. From the 5' RACE reads, TCRdb called clonotypes with MiXCR, one entry per CDR3 protein. The sample holds some 500,000 distinct CDR3 sequences; about 13% are singletons and the top ten take approximately 0.98%. The sample also formed part of further work on yellow fever vaccine responses in identical twins.

The sequencing input was CD4+ T cells sorted from blood. The receptors come from a woman aged 18-29 years in good health.

This clonotype has more than one count but fewer than ten. The gene calls are TRBV6-2 or TRBV6-3 and TRBJ2-1, with 10 nucleotides matching TRBD2. This CDR3 has 17 amino acids. The V gene end was trimmed by 2 bases and the J gene end by 5 bases; junction bases not matched to a gene: 9. Germline-derived CDR1 and CDR2 are MNHEY and SVGEGT. This CDR3 reads CASSYTSGKGAHNEQFF. DNA of the CDR3: TGTGCCAGCAGTTACACTAGCGGGAAGGGTGCCCACAATGAGCAGTTCTTC.

This clonotype was detected a few times. CDR3 nucleotide sequence: TGTGCCAGCAGCCAAGAGAGCTGGGACACCGGGGAGCTGTTTTTT. Translated, it gives CASSQESWDTGELFF. The rearrangement joins TRBV4-2 to TRBJ2-2; no clear D. Trimming shortened V by 0 bases and J by 3 bases, and 8 bases separated the two germline ends. CDR3 length: 15 amino acids. Germline lookup yields CDR1 LGHNA and CDR2 YNFKEQ.

This clonotype came up a few times. The J gene is TRBJ2-2, the V gene TRBV7-2, with D possibly being TRBD2 (6 bases). The ends were cut back, 3 bases at V and 4 bases at J, with 15 bases in the middle. The length of the CDR3 is 16 residues. Per the germline V gene, CDR1 is SGHTA and CDR2 is FQGNSA. CDR3 protein: CASSLITSLGTGELFF. In DNA, the CDR3 is TGTGCCAGCAGCTTGATAACTAGCCTGGGCACCGGGGAGCTGTTTTTT.

This clonotype was counted only a few times. This chain connects TRBV18 to TRBJ2-7; 9 nucleotides line up with TRBD1. Germline V gives CDR1 KGHSH, CDR2 LQKENI. V lost 4 bases to trimming and J lost 6 bases; unmatched junction nucleotides: 13. This CDR3 has 16 residues. CDR3: CASSHSEQGASGEQYF. The CDR3 DNA reads TGTGCCAGCTCACATTCAGAACAGGGGGCGTCAGGCGAGCAGTACTTC.

The V call is TRBV5-1, the J call TRBJ2-3; D not resolved. Germline loops: CDR1 SGHRS, CDR2 YFSETQ. V dropped 5 bases and J dropped 3 bases, with 16 bases sitting between them. This CDR3 is 15 amino acids long. CDR3 loop: CASRDVRVRTDTQYF. CDR3 coding DNA: TGCGCCAGCAGGGATGTACGGGTCAGGACAGATACGCAGTATTTT.

The V call is TRBV6-2 or TRBV6-3, the J call TRBJ2-3, with D perhaps TRBD1 (6 bases). Per the germline V gene, CDR1 is MNHEY and CDR2 is SVGEGT. The CDR3 spans 16 residues. Trimming cost V 6 bases and J 2 bases, with 18 bases left between them. CDR3 DNA: TGTGCCAGCAGCGAGGACAGACAAGCGCTCACAGATACGCAGTATTTT. Its protein product is CASSEDRQALTDTQYF.

This clonotype was seen at least ten times. J is TRBJ2-3 and V is TRBV12-3 or TRBV12-4; the D is unclear. Trimming left V 6 bases short and J 0 bases short, with 16 bases between. The CDR3 loop spans 16 amino acids. CDR3 in amino acids: CASSPNLVRSTDTQYF. For the CDR3, the DNA is TGTGCCAGCAGCCCTAATCTAGTTAGGAGCACAGATACGCAGTATTTT.

This clonotype was counted only a few times. The chain combines TRBV20-1 with TRBJ1-2, with D perhaps matching TRBD1 (5 bases). CDR3 length: 13 residues. The germline gives CDR1 DFQATT, CDR2 SNEGSKA (reference sequence). Trimming removed 5 bases at V and 7 bases at J, with 17 bases between. The CDR3 loop is CSAVGAQEGGYTF. The CDR3 DNA reads as TGCAGTGCTGTCGGGGCGCAAGAGGGTGGCTACACCTTC.

This clonotype was recorded many times. The chain joins TRBV20-1 to TRBJ2-1; D remains ambiguous. V lost 3 bases, J lost 4 bases, and 4 bases lay in between. This CDR3 contains 11 residues. Germline CDR1 reads DFQATT; CDR2 reads SNEGSKA (reference sequence). The CDR3 DNA reads as TGCAGTGCTAGGACATACAATGAGCAGTTCTTC. This codes for CSARTYNEQFF.

This clonotype was recorded a few times. The chain employs TRBV6-2 or TRBV6-3 and TRBJ2-5; 8 bases are shared with TRBD1. The CDR3 runs to 17 residues. The V gene's germline CDR1 is MNHEY and CDR2 SVGEGT. Trimming cost V 8 bases and J 1 base; bases outside gene matches: 15. CDR3 region: CASAPAGGRISQETQYF. The DNA for the CDR3 is TGTGCCAGCGCGCCAGCAGGGGGCCGAATATCCCAAGAGACCCAGTACTTC.

The chain has TRBV5-1 and TRBJ1-1, with D perhaps TRBD1 (6 bases). Between the trimmed V and J ends, which lost 4 bases and 1 base, there was a span of 14 bases. This CDR3 is built from 15 residues. CDR1 and CDR2 (germline): SGHRS, YFSETQ. This CDR3 reads CASSDRQSGNTEAFF. The CDR3 region has the DNA TGCGCCAGCAGCGACAGGCAGTCCGGGAACACTGAAGCTTTCTTT. Complete variable domain (other parts from reference TRBV5-1 and TRBJ1-1): KAGVTQTPRYLIKTRGQQVTLSCSPISGHRSVSWYQQTPGQGLQFLFEYFSETQRNKGNFPGRFSGRQFSNSRSEMNVSTLELGDSALYLCASSDRQSGNTEAFFGQGTRLTVV.

This chain connects TRBV27 to TRBJ2-2; 12 positions match TRBD2. The CDR3 is made up of 17 amino acids. With 3 bases clipped from V and 4 bases from J, the junction kept 6 bases outside the gene matches. Looked up from germline, CDR1 is MNHEY and CDR2 is SMNVEV (reference sequence). The CDR3 bases are TGTGCCAGCAGTTTGACTAGCGGGAGTTCGGGCACCGGGGAGCTGTTTTTT. Its protein product is CASSLTSGSSGTGELFF.

V and J are TRBV20-1 and TRBJ2-7; the D gene is possibly TRBD2 (5 bases). V was clipped by 0 bases and J by 1 base, with 22 bases between them. Germline lookup yields CDR1 DFQATT and CDR2 SNEGSKA (reference sequence). The CDR3 is 18 residues long. The CDR3 coding sequence is TGCAGTGCTAGAGATGAGGGAATTTCGGGCTTACTTTCCTACGAGCAGTACTTC. Residues: CSARDEGISGLLSYEQYF.

The rearrangement links TRBV20-1 to TRBJ2-7; 9 nucleotides align to TRBD2. Germline loops: CDR1 DFQATT, CDR2 SNEGSKA (reference sequence). With V trimmed by 3 bases and J by 2 bases, 2 bases remained unmatched. The CDR3 totals 13 residues. CDR3 nucleotide sequence: TGCAGTGCTAGGACTAGCGGAACCTACGAGCAGTACTTC. The encoded protein is CSARTSGTYEQYF.

J is TRBJ2-2 and V is TRBV7-2, with D tentatively TRBD1 (6 bases). The CDR3 has 14 amino acids. Trimming removed 2 bases at V and 7 bases at J, with 11 bases between. CDR1 and CDR2 from the germline V gene are SGHTA and FQGNSA. This CDR3 reads CASSLRTENGELFF. In DNA form, the CDR3 reads TGTGCCAGCAGCTTAAGGACAGAAAACGGGGAGCTGTTTTTT.

This clonotype was seen many times. The chain recombines TRBV11-2 with TRBJ2-1; TRBD1 matches 10 bases. The length of the CDR3 is 18 residues. V shed 5 bases and J 0 bases; nucleotides not matched to a gene: 10. Germline values: CDR1 SGHAT, CDR2 FQNNGV. Here the CDR3 reads CASSLKGQGYGSYNEQFF. CDR3 nucleotide sequence: TGTGCCAGCAGCCTGAAGGGACAGGGGTACGGCTCCTACAATGAGCAGTTCTTC.